This T cell receptor beta chain emerged from a study of blood T cell repertoires in COVID-19. This CDR3 has 15 amino acids. Germline CDR1 and CDR2: SGHRS and YFSETQ. The V end was cut by 1 base, the J end by 1 base, with 8 bases between. Clones were read by immunoSEQ multiplex PCR, and TCRdb kept only the in-frame ones, dropping some. The sample lists about 100,000 clones; roughly 90% were seen once. Sequencing used peripheral blood. The V and J genes are TRBV5-1 and TRBJ2-2; a weak D match, TRBD2 (5 bases). The origin of this receptor is a young man in a cohort sampled during active COVID-19. For the CDR3, the DNA is TGCGCCAGCAGCTTGACGGGGAAGAACACCGGGGAGCTGTTTTTT. Translation: CASSLTGKNTGELFF.